This T cell receptor beta chain is from a study of response to subunit inactivated influenza vaccine. Findings and limits, study-wide: The authors offered the suggestion that each seasonal influenza vaccination recruits few new T cells.

TCRdb itself ran the RT-PCR reads through MiXCR, one entry per CDR3 protein. Of roughly 650,000 distinct CDR3 sequences listed, 14% are singletons. On this clonotype: Antigen unknown.

The germline V gene has CDR1 ENHRY and CDR2 SYGVKD. The V segment lost 6 bases and the J segment 7 bases; nucleotides outside the gene matches: 15. This CDR3 has 17 residues. This specimen consisted of PBMCs from blood, obtained about 14 days before vaccination. The sequence was obtained from a man aged 50-59 years who received an inactivated influenza vaccine. This chain joins TRBV10-3 and TRBJ2-1; the match to TRBD2 covers 10 bases. The DNA of the CDR3 is TGTGCCATCAGCCAACGCGGGGCCGGGACTAGCGCGAATGAGCAGTTCTTC. Protein: CAISQRGAGTSANEQFF.